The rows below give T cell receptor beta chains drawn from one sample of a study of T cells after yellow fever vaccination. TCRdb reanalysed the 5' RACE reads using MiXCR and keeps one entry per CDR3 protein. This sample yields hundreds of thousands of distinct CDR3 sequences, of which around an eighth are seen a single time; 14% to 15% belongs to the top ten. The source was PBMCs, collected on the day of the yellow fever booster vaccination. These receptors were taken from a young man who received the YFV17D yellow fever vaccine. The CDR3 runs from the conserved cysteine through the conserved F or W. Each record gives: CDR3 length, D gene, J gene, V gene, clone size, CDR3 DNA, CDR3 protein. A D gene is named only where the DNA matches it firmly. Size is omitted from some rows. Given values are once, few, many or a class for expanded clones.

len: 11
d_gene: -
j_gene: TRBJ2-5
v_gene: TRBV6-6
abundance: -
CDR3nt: TGTGCCAGCAGTTGGGATGAGTCCCAGTACTTC
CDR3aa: CASSWDESQYF

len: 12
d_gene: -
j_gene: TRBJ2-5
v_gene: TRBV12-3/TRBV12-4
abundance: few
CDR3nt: TGTGCCAGCACGTACGGGGAGGAGACCCAGTACTTC
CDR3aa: CASTYGEETQYF

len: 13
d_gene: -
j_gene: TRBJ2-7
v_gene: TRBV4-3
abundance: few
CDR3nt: TGCGCCAGCAGCCCGGACGTCGCCTACGAGCAGTACTTC
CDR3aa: CASSPDVAYEQYF

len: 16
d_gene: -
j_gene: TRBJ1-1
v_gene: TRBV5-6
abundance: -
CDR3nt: TGTGCCAGCAGCTTGGCCACAGCTTGGACGAGGACTGAAGCTTTCTTT
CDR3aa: CASSLATAWTRTEAFF

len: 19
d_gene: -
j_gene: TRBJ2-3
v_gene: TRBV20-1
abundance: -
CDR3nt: TGCAGTGCTAGAGATCAATTCGCCCTTGGCGGGAAGAGCACAGATACGCAGTATTTT
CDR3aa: CSARDQFALGGKSTDTQYF

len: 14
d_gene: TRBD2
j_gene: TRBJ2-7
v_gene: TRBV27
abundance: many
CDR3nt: TGTGCCAGCAGGTTAGCGGGAGGGCCCCACGAGCAGTACTTC
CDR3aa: CASRLAGGPHEQYF

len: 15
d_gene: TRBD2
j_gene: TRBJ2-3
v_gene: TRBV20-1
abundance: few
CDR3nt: TGCAGTGCTAGAGATTTTCGGGAGGGCCCCGATACGCAGTATTTT
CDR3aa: CSARDFREGPDTQYF

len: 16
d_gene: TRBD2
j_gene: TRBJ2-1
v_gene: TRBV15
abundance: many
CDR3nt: TGTGCCACCAGCAGAGGAGGTGGCGGGAGTACCCATGAGCAGTTCTTC
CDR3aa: CATSRGGGGSTHEQFF

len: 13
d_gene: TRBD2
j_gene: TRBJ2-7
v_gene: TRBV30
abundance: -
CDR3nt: TGTGCCTGCGACGGGAGGGGAGGGCACGAGCAGTACTTC
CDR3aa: CACDGRGGHEQYF

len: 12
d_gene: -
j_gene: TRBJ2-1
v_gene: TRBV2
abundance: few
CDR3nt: TGTGTGGGGGGACTGCCCCCCGGGGGGCAGTTCTTC
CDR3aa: CVGGLPPGGQFF

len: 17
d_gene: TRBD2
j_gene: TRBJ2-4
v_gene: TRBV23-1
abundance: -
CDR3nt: TGCGACAGCAGTCATGAGATAGCGGGCTTGGCCAAAAACATTCAGTACTTC
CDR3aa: CDSSHEIAGLAKNIQYF

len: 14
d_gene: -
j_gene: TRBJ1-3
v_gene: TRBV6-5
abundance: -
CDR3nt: TGTGCCAGCAGGGACTCAGGGTACGGAAACACCATATATTTT
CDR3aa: CASRDSGYGNTIYF

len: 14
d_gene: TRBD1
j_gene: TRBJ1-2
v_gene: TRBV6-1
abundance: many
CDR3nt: TGTGCCAGCATGACCTCGGGACAGCATTATGGCTACACCTTC
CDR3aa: CASMTSGQHYGYTF

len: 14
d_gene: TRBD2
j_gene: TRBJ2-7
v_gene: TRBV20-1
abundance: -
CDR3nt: TGCAGTGCTAGCCGACTAGCGGGAAAGGACGAGCAGTACTTC
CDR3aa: CSASRLAGKDEQYF

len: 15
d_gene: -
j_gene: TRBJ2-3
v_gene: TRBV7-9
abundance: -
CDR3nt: TGTGCCAGCAGCTTAGCGCCCGGGACCACAGATACGCAGTATTTT
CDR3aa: CASSLAPGTTDTQYF

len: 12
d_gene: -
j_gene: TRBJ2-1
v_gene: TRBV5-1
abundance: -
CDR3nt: TGCGCCAGCAGCTTGAGTATCTCGGAGCAGTTCTTC
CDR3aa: CASSLSISEQFF

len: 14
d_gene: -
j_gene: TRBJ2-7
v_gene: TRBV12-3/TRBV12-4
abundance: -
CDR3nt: TGTGCCAGCAAATCCCAGGGGACTCCATCCGAGCAGTACTTC
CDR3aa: CASKSQGTPSEQYF

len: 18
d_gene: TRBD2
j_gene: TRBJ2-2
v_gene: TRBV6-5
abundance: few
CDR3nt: TGTGCCAGCAGTTACTCGGGACTAGCGGGAGGGAACACCGGGGAGCTGTTTTTT
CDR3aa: CASSYSGLAGGNTGELFF

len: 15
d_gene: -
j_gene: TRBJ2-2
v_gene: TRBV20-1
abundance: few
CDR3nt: TGCAGTGCTTACAGGGGGCTAGCGGGCACCGGGGAGCTGTTTTTT
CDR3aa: CSAYRGLAGTGELFF

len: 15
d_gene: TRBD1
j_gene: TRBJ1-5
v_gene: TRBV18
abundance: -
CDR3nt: TGTGCCAGCTCAACGGACAGGGTCCACAATCAGCCCCAGCATTTT
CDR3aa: CASSTDRVHNQPQHF

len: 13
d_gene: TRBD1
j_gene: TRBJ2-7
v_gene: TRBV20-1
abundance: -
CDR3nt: TGCAGTGCCCAGAGACAGGGTTCCCACGAGCAGTACTTC
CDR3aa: CSAQRQGSHEQYF

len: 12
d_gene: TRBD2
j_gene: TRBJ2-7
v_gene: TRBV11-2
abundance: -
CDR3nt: TGTGCCAGTCGGGGGGGGTCCAGGGGGCAGTACTTC
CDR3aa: CASRGGSRGQYF

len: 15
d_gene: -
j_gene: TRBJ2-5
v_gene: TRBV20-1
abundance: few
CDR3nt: TGCAGTGCTAGGGGGCACTGGCCGGTGTCGGAGACCCAGTACTTC
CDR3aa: CSARGHWPVSETQYF